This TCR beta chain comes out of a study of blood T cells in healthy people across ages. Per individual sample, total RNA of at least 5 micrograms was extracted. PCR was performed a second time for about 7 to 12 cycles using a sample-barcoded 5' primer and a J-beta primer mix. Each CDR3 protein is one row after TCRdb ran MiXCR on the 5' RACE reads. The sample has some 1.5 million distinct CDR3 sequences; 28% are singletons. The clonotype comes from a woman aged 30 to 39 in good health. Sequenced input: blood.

The CDR3 here is CASSMLAGEQYF. The CDR3 DNA is TGTGCCAGCAGTATGCTAGCGGGTGAGCAGTACTTC. The chain joins TRBV12-3 or TRBV12-4 to TRBJ2-7; 8 bases line up with TRBD2. Trimming cost V 5 bases and J 7 bases; bases outside gene matches: 4. The length of the CDR3 is 12 residues.